A single sample is the source of the 12 T cell receptor beta chains below, sequenced in a study of blood T cell repertoires in COVID-19. TCRdb's copy holds only in-frame clones and misses some; the assay was immunoSEQ multiplex PCR. The data show tens of thousands of clones, with under 95% seen just once and under 6.5% held by the top ten. Sequencing input: peripheral blood. All receptors come from a human donor in a cohort sampled during active COVID-19.

This clone was picked up one time. The rearrangement joins TRBV6-1 to TRBJ2-3; 8 positions agree with TRBD2. V shed 3 bases, J shed 0 bases, and the junction held 2 bases outside the gene matches. The germline V gene has CDR1 MNHNS and CDR2 SASEGT. The CDR3 sequence is 15 residues long. The CDR3 spells CASSEGLVSTDTQYF. DNA of the CDR3: TGTGCCAGCAGTGAGGGACTAGTCAGCACAGATACGCAGTATTTT.

The chain recombines TRBV27 with TRBJ1-2; tentatively, D is TRBD1 (5 bases). The CDR3 is 17 amino acids. V gave up 0 bases and J gave up 1 base, with 15 bases separating them. Germline CDR1 reads MNHEY; CDR2 reads SMNVEV (reference sequence). CDR3 sequence: CASSLSAWAGVNYGYTF. In nucleotides, the CDR3 is TGTGCCAGCAGTTTATCGGCTTGGGCGGGGGTTAACTATGGCTACACCTTC.

The rearrangement links TRBV6-4 to TRBJ1-1, with D unclear. CDR3 size: 11 residues. Germline V gene data show CDR1 as MRHNA and CDR2 as SNTAGT. Trimming took 7 bases from V and 10 from J, leaving 13 bases between them. This CDR3 reads CASKGGGRAFF. The CDR3 bases are TGTGCCAGCAAAGGAGGAGGGCGAGCTTTCTTT.

The CDR3 region is CASSQAGLAGQETQYF. CDR3 bases: TGCGCCAGCAGCCAAGCCGGACTAGCGGGGCAAGAGACCCAGTACTTC. The V call is TRBV4-3, the J call TRBJ2-5, with TRBD2 identical over 12 bases. Trimming removed 1 base from V and 2 bases from J; junction bases left unmatched: 2. Germline V gene sequence: CDR1 LGHNA, CDR2 YSLEER. This CDR3 contains 16 residues.

The chain carries TRBV9 and TRBJ1-1; D ambiguous. V lost 3 bases and J 4 bases, leaving 16 bases between the germline ends. The CDR3 is 15 amino acids. Germline CDR1 is SGDLS and CDR2 is YYNGEE. CDR3 DNA sequence: TGTGCCAGCAGCGCAACCCGGGATACTGGCACTGAAGCTTTCTTT. Its translation is CASSATRDTGTEAFF.

This chain joins TRBV13 and TRBJ1-5; perhaps TRBD1 as D (6 bases). Germline loops: CDR1 PRHDT, CDR2 FYEKMQ (reference sequence). The CDR3 contains 15 residues. V was trimmed by 0 bases and J by 2 bases, leaving 8 bases between them. The CDR3 loop reads CASSLGTGGNQPQHF. CDR3 nucleotides: TGTGCCAGCAGCTTAGGGACAGGTGGCAATCAGCCCCAGCATTTT.

The chain combines TRBV5-1 with TRBJ2-1; D gene ambiguous. CDR3 length equals 15 residues. Looked up from germline, CDR1 is SGHRS and CDR2 is YFSETQ. The V and J ends lost 6 bases and 7 bases respectively, with 20 bases between them. CDR3 region: CASTQTSPGGNEQFF. Written as DNA, the CDR3 is TGCGCCAGCACCCAGACCTCGCCGGGTGGAAATGAGCAGTTCTTC.

The rearrangement links TRBV6-5 to TRBJ1-5; 9 bases map to TRBD1. Trimming removed 10 bases from V and 5 bases from J; junction bases left unmatched: 12. Germline V gene sequence: CDR1 MNHEY, CDR2 SVGAGI. CDR3 length equals 15 residues. CDR3 nucleotide sequence: TGTGCCATAACCTACAGGGGGCATGGGGATCAGCCCCAGCATTTT. Translating it yields CAITYRGHGDQPQHF.

The chain joins TRBV12-3 or TRBV12-4 to TRBJ1-1; D may be TRBD1 (5 bases). This CDR3 contains 13 residues. The V gene lost 5 bases and the J gene lost 4 bases, with 11 bases spanning the gap. CDR3 region: CASSVQEGTEAFF. Here the CDR3 DNA reads TGTGCCAGCAGTGTACAGGAGGGCACTGAAGCTTTCTTT.

This clone has just one count. The genes are TRBV7-9 and TRBJ2-1; D is possibly TRBD2 (7 bases). From germline, CDR1 is SEHNR and CDR2 FQNEAQ (reference sequence). The CDR3 is made up of 16 amino acids. V was shortened by 7 bases and J by 0 bases, with 16 bases between the two germline ends. CDR3 sequence (DNA): TGTGCCAGCAAATCGGGGGGCCCCAGCTCCTACAATGAGCAGTTCTTC. Translated: CASKSGGPSSYNEQFF.

V gene TRBV19 combines with J gene TRBJ1-3; TRBD1 matches at 8 bases. The ends lost 7 bases at V and 0 bases at J; junction bases unmatched: 5. Germline V CDR1 and CDR2: LNHDA, SQIVND (reference sequence). CDR3 length: 15 residues. The CDR3 reads CASTGQVNSGNTIYF. CDR3 coding DNA: TGTGCCAGTACGGGACAGGTTAACTCTGGAAACACCATATATTTT.

This chain links TRBV30 with TRBJ2-7; 11 bases agree with TRBD2. Per germline, CDR1 GTSNPN and CDR2 SVGIG (reference sequence). The junction had 2 bases not matched to a gene; V was cut back by 5 bases and J by 2 bases. This CDR3 has 13 residues. CDR3 in amino acids: CAWQTSGAYEQYF. CDR3 in DNA: TGTGCCTGGCAGACTAGCGGGGCCTACGAGCAGTACTTC. Combining the CDR3 with reference TRBV30 and TRBJ2-7 gives the whole variable domain SQTIHQWPATLVQPVGSPLSLECTVEGTSNPNLYWYRQAAGRGLQLLFYSVGIGQISSEVPQNLSASRPQDRQFILSSKKLLLSDSGFYLCAWQTSGAYEQYFGPGTRLTVT.